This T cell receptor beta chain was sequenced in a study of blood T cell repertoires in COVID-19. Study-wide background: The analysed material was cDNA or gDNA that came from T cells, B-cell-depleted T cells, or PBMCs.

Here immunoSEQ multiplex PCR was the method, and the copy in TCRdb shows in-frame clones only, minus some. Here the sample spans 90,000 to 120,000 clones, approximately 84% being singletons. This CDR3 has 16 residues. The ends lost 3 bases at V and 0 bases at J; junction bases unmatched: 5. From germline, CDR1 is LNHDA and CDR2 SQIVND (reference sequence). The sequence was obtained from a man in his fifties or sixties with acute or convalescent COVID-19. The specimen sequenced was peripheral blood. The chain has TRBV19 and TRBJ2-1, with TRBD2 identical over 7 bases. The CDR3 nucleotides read TGTGCCAGTAGTATGGTAGCGGGCCCCTCCTACAATGAGCAGTTCTTC. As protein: CASSMVAGPSYNEQFF.